This TCR beta chain derives from a study of blood T cells in healthy people across ages. Study observations and caveats: Changes seen in expanded clonotypes were possibly confounded by donor CMV status left unknown. In older individuals, TCR beta diversity per million T cells was lower, falling roughly linearly with age.

The sample providers were healthy Caucasian people from Russia, aged roughly 6 to 95. The ends were cut back, 1 base at V and 7 bases at J, with 17 bases in the middle. CDR1 LGHNA and CDR2 YSLEER come from the germline V gene. The CDR3 has 16 residues. The authors ran a second PCR of roughly 6 to 11 cycles using a sample-barcoded 5' primer and a J-beta primer mix. TCRdb re-called the 5' RACE reads through MiXCR, storing one row per CDR3 protein. Of roughly 1.9 million distinct CDR3 sequences listed, about two fifths are singletons. This clonotype was seen many times. Its specificity is unknown. The chain recombines TRBV4-3 with TRBJ2-1; D might be TRBD2 (6 bases). The clonotype was recovered from a human donor in good health. The sequenced material came from blood. Written as DNA, the CDR3 is TGCGCCAGCAGCCAAGTATTGACCGTTCGGGGGAATGAGCAGTTCTTC. Protein: CASSQVLTVRGNEQFF.